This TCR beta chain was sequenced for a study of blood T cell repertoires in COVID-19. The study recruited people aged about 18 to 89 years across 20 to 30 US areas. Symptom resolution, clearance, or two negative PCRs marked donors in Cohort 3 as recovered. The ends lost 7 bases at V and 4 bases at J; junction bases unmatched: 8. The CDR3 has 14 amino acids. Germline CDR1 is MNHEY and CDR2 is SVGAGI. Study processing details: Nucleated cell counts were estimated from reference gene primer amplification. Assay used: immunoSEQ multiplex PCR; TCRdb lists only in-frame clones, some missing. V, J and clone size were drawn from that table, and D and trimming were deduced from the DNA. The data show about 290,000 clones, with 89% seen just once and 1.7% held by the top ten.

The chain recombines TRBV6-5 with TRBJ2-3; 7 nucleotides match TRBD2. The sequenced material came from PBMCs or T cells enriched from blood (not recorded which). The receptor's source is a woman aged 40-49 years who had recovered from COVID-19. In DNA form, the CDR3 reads TGTGCCAGCAAGGGAACACGGGGGGCAGATACGCAGTATTTT. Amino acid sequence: CASKGTRGADTQYF.